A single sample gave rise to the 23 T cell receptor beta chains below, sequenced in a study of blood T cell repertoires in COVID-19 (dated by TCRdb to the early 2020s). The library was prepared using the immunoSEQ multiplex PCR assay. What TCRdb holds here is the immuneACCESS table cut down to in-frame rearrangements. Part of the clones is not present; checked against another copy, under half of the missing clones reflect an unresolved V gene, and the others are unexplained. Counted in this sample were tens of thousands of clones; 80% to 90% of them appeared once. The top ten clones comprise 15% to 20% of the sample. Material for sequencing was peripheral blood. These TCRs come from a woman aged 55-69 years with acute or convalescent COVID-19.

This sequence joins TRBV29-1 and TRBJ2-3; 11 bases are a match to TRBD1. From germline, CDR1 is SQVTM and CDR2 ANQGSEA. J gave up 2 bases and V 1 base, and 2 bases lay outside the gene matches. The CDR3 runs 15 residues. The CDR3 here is CSVEGDRGYTDTQYF. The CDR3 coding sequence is TGCAGCGTTGAAGGGGACAGGGGGTACACAGATACGCAGTATTTT.

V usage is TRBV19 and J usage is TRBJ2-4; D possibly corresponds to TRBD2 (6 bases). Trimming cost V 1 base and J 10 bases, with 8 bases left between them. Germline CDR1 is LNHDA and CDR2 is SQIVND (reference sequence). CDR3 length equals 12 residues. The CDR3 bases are TGTGCCAGTAGTATAGTAGGGACTATTCAGTACTTC. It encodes CASSIVGTIQYF.

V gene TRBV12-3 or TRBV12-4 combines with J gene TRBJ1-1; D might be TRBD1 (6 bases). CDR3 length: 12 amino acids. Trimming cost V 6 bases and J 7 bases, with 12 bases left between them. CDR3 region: CASRSDRGEAFF. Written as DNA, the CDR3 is TGTGCCAGCAGATCGGACAGAGGTGAAGCTTTCTTT.

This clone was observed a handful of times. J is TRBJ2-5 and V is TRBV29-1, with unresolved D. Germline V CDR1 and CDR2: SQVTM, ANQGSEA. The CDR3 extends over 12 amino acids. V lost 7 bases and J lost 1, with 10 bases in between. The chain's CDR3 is CSALESQETQYF. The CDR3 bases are TGCAGCGCCCTTGAGTCCCAAGAGACCCAGTACTTC.

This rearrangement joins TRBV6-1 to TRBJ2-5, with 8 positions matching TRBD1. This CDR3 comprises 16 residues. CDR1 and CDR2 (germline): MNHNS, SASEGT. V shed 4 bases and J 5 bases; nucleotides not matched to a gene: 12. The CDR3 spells CASSAWVATGVETQYF. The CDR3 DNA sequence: TGTGCCAGCAGTGCCTGGGTTGCGACAGGGGTGGAGACCCAGTACTTC.

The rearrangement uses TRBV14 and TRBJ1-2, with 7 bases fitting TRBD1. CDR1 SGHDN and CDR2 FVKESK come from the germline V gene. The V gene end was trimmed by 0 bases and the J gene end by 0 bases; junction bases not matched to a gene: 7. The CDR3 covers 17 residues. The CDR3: CASSQEYRGGSNYGYTF. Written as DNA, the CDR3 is TGTGCCAGCAGCCAAGAGTACAGGGGCGGTTCTAACTATGGCTACACCTTC.

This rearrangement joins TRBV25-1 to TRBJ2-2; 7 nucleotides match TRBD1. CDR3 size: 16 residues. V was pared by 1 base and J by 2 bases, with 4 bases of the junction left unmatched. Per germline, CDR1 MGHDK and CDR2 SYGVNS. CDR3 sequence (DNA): TGTGCCAGCAGTGAATCGGACAGGTTTAACACCGGGGAGCTGTTTTTT. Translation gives CASSESDRFNTGELFF.

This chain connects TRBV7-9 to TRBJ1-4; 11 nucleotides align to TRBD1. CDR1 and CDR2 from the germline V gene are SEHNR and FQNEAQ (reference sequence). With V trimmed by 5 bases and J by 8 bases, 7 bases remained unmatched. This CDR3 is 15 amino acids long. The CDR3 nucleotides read TGTGCCAGCAGCCCAAAAGGGACAGGGGGAGAAAAACTGTTTTTT. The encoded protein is CASSPKGTGGEKLFF.

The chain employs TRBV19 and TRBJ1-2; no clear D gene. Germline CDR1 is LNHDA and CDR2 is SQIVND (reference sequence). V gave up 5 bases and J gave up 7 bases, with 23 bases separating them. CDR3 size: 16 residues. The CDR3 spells CASSPTWGEMNGGYTF. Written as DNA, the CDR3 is TGTGCCAGTAGTCCGACATGGGGAGAAATGAATGGTGGCTACACCTTC.

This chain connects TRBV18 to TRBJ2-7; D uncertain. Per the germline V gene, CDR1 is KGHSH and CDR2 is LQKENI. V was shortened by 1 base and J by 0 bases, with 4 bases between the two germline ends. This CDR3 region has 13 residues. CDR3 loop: CASSPQSSYEQYF. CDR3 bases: TGTGCCAGCTCACCACAGAGCTCCTACGAGCAGTACTTC.

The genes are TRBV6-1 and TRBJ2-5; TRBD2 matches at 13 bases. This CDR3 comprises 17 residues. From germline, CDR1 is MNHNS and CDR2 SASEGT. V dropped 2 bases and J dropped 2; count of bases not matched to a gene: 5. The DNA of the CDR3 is TGTGCCAGCAGTGAACGGACTAGCGGGGGACTTCAAGAGACCCAGTACTTC. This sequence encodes CASSERTSGGLQETQYF.

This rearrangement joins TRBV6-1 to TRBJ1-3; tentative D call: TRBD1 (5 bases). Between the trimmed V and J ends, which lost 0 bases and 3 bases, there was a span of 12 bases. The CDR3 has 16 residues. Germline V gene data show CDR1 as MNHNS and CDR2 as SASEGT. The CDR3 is CASSEAVRQLGNTIYF. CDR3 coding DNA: TGTGCCAGCAGTGAAGCGGTGAGACAGCTTGGAAACACCATATATTTT.

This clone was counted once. In DNA, the CDR3 is TGTGCCAGCAGACGAAACGGGGGGGCGGTAGTAGATACGCAGTATTTT. Amino acid sequence: CASRRNGGAVVDTQYF. The rearrangement joins TRBV7-2 to TRBJ2-3, with 8 bases aligning to TRBD2. The CDR3 is 16 residues long. The V gene's germline CDR1 is SGHTA and CDR2 FQGNSA. The J segment lost 5 bases and the V segment lost 6 bases, leaving 13 bases of the junction unmatched.

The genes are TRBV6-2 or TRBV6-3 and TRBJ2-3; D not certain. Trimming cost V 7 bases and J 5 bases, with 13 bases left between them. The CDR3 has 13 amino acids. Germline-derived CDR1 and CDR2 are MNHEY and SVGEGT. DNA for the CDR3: TGTGCCAGCACCCCCCTAGGCGTAGATACGCAGTATTTT. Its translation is CASTPLGVDTQYF.

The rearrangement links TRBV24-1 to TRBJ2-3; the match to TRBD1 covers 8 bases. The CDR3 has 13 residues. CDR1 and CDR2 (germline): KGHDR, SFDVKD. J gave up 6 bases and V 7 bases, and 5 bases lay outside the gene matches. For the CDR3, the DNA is TGTGCCACCAGCGGACAGGGAAAGGATACGCAGTATTTT. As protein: CATSGQGKDTQYF.

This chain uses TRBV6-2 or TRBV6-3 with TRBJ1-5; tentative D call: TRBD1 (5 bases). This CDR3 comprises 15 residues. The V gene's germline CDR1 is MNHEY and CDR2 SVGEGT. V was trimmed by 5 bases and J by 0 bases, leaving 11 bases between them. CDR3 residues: CASSRYDSSNQPQHF. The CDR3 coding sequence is TGTGCCAGCAGTCGCTACGACAGTAGCAATCAGCCCCAGCATTTT.

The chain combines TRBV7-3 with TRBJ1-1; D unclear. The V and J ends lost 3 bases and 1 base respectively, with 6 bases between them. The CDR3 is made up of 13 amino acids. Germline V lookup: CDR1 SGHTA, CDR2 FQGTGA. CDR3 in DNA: TGTGCCAGCAGCTTGGGCAGGAACACTGAAGCTTTCTTT. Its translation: CASSLGRNTEAFF.

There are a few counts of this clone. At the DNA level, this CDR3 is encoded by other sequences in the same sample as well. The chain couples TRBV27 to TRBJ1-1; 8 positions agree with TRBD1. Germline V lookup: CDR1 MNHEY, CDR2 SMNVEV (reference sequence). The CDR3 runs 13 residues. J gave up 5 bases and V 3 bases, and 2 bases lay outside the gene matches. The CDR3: CASSFDRGTEAFF. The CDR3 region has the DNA TGTGCCAGCAGTTTCGACAGGGGAACTGAAGCTTTCTTT.

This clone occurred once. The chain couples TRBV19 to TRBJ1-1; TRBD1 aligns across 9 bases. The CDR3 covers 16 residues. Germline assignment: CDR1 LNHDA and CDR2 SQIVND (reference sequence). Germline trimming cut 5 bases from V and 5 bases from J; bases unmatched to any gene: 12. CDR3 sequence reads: CASSFDHWTGVTEAFF. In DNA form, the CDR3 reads TGTGCCAGTAGTTTCGACCATTGGACAGGGGTGACTGAAGCTTTCTTT.

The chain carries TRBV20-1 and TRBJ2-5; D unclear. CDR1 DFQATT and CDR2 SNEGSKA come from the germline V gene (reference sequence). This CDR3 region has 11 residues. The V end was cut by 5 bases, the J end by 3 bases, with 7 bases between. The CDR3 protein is CSAFVKETQYF. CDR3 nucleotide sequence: TGCAGTGCTTTTGTTAAAGAGACCCAGTACTTC.

For the CDR3, the DNA is TGTGCCAGTAGTATAAGTCAGTCCGACTATGGCTACACCTTC. It specifies CASSISQSDYGYTF. V gene TRBV19 combines with J gene TRBJ1-2; D is uncertain. From germline, CDR1 is LNHDA and CDR2 SQIVND (reference sequence). The V end was cut by 2 bases, the J end by 3 bases, with 10 bases between. This CDR3 has 14 amino acids.

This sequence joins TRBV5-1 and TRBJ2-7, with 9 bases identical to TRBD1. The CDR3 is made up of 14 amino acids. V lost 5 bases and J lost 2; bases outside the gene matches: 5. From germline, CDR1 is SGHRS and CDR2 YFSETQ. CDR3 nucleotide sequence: TGCGCCAGCAGAAGGGGACAGGGTCCCTACGAGCAGTACTTC. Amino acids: CASRRGQGPYEQYF.

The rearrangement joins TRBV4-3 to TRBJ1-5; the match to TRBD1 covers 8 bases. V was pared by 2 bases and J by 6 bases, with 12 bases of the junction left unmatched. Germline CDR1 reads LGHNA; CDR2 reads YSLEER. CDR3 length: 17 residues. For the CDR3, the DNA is TGCGCCAGCAGCCAAAACGTGAACAGGGGGATGGCTCAGCCCCAGCATTTT. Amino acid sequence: CASSQNVNRGMAQPQHF.